The clone carrying this TCR beta chain was seen a handful of times. The antigen remains undetermined. Next came a second PCR, run for roughly 7 to 12 cycles, which used a sample-barcoded 5' primer along with a J-beta primer mix. TCRdb re-called the 5' RACE reads with MiXCR, one entry per CDR3 protein. The sample records roughly 900,000 distinct CDR3 sequences, roughly 50% being singletons. These data originate in a study of blood T cells in healthy people across ages. Findings of the study overall: Long-lived donors exceeded aged donors in naive CD4+ cells and diversity.

RNA extraction gave at least 5.5 micrograms of total RNA per sample. The CDR3 extends over 17 amino acids. The germline V gene has CDR1 MNHEY and CDR2 SVGAGI. The V and J ends lost 0 bases and 2 bases, in that order; junction bases with no gene match: 10. This clonotype was sampled from a man younger than 40 in good health. Sequenced: blood. V gene TRBV6-5 combines with J gene TRBJ2-7, with 7 bases aligning to TRBD1. DNA for the CDR3: TGTGCCAGCAGTTACTCGATACAGGTGACAGGGACCTACGAGCAGTACTTC. It codes for CASSYSIQVTGTYEQYF.